The 3 T cell receptor beta chains below all came from one sample that was sequenced in a study of T cell clonality in common variable immunodeficiency. Generated by immunoSEQ multiplex PCR, the TCRdb table keeps only in-frame clones and is missing some. The record shows around 29,000 clones for this sample, with no singletons present. Sequencing was done on a sample of peripheral blood mononuclear cells. The receptors were gathered from a person aged 18 to 69 in good health.

Notes on this clone: The CDR3 end is not reached by the read, which stops 3 residues before it; the germline J gene fills it in. The chain links TRBV30 to TRBJ1-4; D remains ambiguous. The CDR3 has 11 amino acids. Germline CDR1 reads GTSNPN; CDR2 reads SVGIG (reference sequence). Partial CDR3 DNA: TGTGCCTGGAGAAGCGGCTCACCA. Translating it yields CAWRSGSP. The CDR3 reads in full as CAWRSGSPLFF.

By its share, this clone is medium-sized. Sequencing ends 3 residues short of the CDR3 end; the germline J gene provides the rest. The chain couples TRBV30 to TRBJ2-6, with TRBD1 matching over 8 bases. Germline-derived CDR1 and CDR2 are GTSNPN and SVGIG (reference sequence). The junction had 6 bases not matched to a gene; V was cut back by 2 bases and J by 0 bases. This CDR3 spans 17 amino acids. CDR3 DNA (partial): TGTGCCTGGAGTCCCCCAGGGGGCTTCTCTGGGGCCAACGTC. Translated, it gives CAWSPPGGFSGANV. The full CDR3 is CAWSPPGGFSGANVLTF.

Ten or more counts support this clone. Sequencing ends 3 residues short of the CDR3 end; the germline J gene provides the rest. The chain joins TRBV28 to TRBJ2-7; TRBD1 aligns across 9 bases. After removal of 2 bases from V and 2 bases from J, the junction contained 10 bases not matched to a gene. The CDR3 is 17 residues long. Germline V lookup: CDR1 MDHEN, CDR2 SYDVKM. This CDR3 reads CASSLTGGLAVPYEQYF. The part of the CDR3 DNA that was read is TGTGCCAGCAGTTTAACAGGGGGCCTAGCCGTCCCCTACGAG.